Below are 15 T cell receptor beta chains sequenced from a single sample in a study of beta chain features in type 1 diabetes. Their antigen targets remain unknown. Since all of the isolated RNA was reverse transcribed, expressed TCRB transcripts were what got sequenced. Generated by immunoSEQ multiplex PCR, the TCRdb table keeps only in-frame clones and is missing some. The profile covers over 600,000 clones, with around an eighth appearing a single time and more than 0.095% taken by the ten largest. Whole-study results and caveats: Moderately but significantly shorter TCRB CDR3s were found in Type 1 diabetes patients in all four CD4+ subsets.

The specimen sequenced was naive CD4+ T cells from blood. The receptors were sampled from a man aged 25 to 45 with type 1 diabetes.

This clone was seen more than once but under ten times. This chain links TRBV20-1 with TRBJ1-1; no clear D gene. This CDR3 has 11 amino acids. V lost 3 bases to trimming and J lost 7 bases, with 9 bases between them. The germline V gene encodes CDR1 DFQATT and CDR2 SNEGSKA (reference sequence). The chain's CDR3 is CSASTSFEAFF. DNA for the CDR3: TGCAGTGCTAGTACGAGTTTTGAAGCTTTCTTT.

This rearrangement joins TRBV6-5 to TRBJ2-5; 7 positions agree with TRBD1. J gave up 0 bases and V 2 bases, and 3 bases lay outside the gene matches. The germline V gene has CDR1 MNHEY and CDR2 SVGAGI. This CDR3 has 15 residues. The CDR3 loop is CASSYTDRDQETQYF. In DNA form, the CDR3 reads TGTGCCAGCAGTTACACCGACAGGGACCAAGAGACCCAGTACTTC.

There are a few counts of this clone. The same CDR3 arises from other DNA sequences in this sample as well. The chain employs TRBV5-4 and TRBJ1-4, with D maybe TRBD1 (5 bases). Germline V lookup: CDR1 SGHNT, CDR2 YYREEE (reference sequence). Trimming cost V 4 bases and J 4 bases, with 11 bases left between them. The CDR3 covers 14 residues. For the CDR3, the DNA is TGTGCCAGCAGCCAAGGGCAGGGTAATGAAAAACTGTTTTTT. Amino acid sequence: CASSQGQGNEKLFF.

This clone was observed a few times. The CDR3 bases are TGTGCCAGCAGTGAATTCAGGGGCGCTAATTCACCCCTCCACTTT. Protein product: CASSEFRGANSPLHF. This sequence joins TRBV25-1 and TRBJ1-6; D might be TRBD1 (6 bases). Germline CDR1 reads MGHDK; CDR2 reads SYGVNS. This CDR3 contains 15 residues. The germline V and J ends were trimmed by 1 base and 6 bases, with 10 bases remaining between them.

This chain's CDR3 is CASSALTGAGSPLHF. The CDR3 nucleotides read TGTGCCAGCAGTGCCCTCACGGGGGCGGGTTCACCCCTCCACTTT. This chain uses TRBV28 with TRBJ1-6; a weak D match, TRBD1 (6 bases). V was clipped by 5 bases and J by 9 bases, with 17 bases between them. Germline V lookup: CDR1 MDHEN, CDR2 SYDVKM. CDR3 length: 15 amino acids.

The V gene is TRBV5-1, the J gene TRBJ2-3; no definite D call. Germline V CDR1 and CDR2: SGHRS, YFSETQ. The CDR3 is 16 amino acids. Between the trimmed V and J ends, which lost 2 bases and 2 bases, there was a span of 15 bases. Written as DNA, the CDR3 is TGCGCCAGCAGCTTAACGGCGGCTGGGTCCACAGATACGCAGTATTTT. Its translation: CASSLTAAGSTDTQYF. The complete variable domain, with remaining parts taken from reference TRBV5-1 and TRBJ2-3, reads KAGVTQTPRYLIKTRGQQVTLSCSPISGHRSVSWYQQTPGQGLQFLFEYFSETQRNKGNFPGRFSGRQFSNSRSEMNVSTLELGDSALYLCASSLTAAGSTDTQYFGPGTRLTVL.

This clone was counted between two and nine times. The genes are TRBV6-5 and TRBJ2-1; D not certain. Trimming shortened V by 5 bases and J by 6 bases, and 11 bases separated the two germline ends. CDR3 length: 13 amino acids. CDR1 is MNHEY, CDR2 SVGAGI, per germline. CDR3 sequence reads: CASSRATVNEQFF. The CDR3, as DNA: TGTGCCAGCAGTCGCGCGACCGTCAATGAGCAGTTCTTC.

This chain joins TRBV7-8 and TRBJ2-1; TRBD2 matches 14 bases. V was clipped by 4 bases and J by 15 bases; unmatched bases: 5. This CDR3 is 13 amino acids long. Germline V CDR1 and CDR2: SGHVS, FQNEAQ. The CDR3: CASSSSTSGGVFF. CDR3 DNA: TGTGCCAGCAGCTCCTCGACTAGCGGGGGGGTGTTCTTC.

This clone was picked up a small number of times. The chain carries TRBV5-6 and TRBJ2-1; D is possibly TRBD1 (6 bases). Deletions cut 2 bases from V and 3 bases from J, with 12 bases between. The CDR3 is 15 amino acids. CDR1 and CDR2 from the germline V gene are SGHDT and YYEEEE. The CDR3 coding sequence is TGTGCCAGCAGCTTTGGTAGGACAGACTACAATGAGCAGTTCTTC. It translates to CASSFGRTDYNEQFF.

This chain uses TRBV23-1 with TRBJ1-5; D is undetermined. TRBV23-1 is marked as an open reading frame, function uncertain. CDR3 size: 13 residues. V lost 7 bases and J 1 base, leaving 8 bases between the germline ends. The CDR3 is CASKWGSNQPQHF. The CDR3 bases are TGCGCCAGCAAGTGGGGAAGCAATCAGCCCCAGCATTTT.

The chain uses TRBV23-1 and TRBJ1-5; the D gene is possibly TRBD1 (6 bases). TRBV23-1 is classed as an ORF, of uncertain function. V shed 4 bases and J shed 7 bases, with 17 bases lying between them. The CDR3 is made up of 15 amino acids. The CDR3 sequence: CASSPPPGAEQPQHF. CDR3 DNA: TGCGCCAGCAGTCCACCCCCGGGGGCCGAGCAGCCCCAGCATTTT.

This clone was detected only a few times. J is TRBJ2-3 and V is TRBV9; D might be TRBD1 (6 bases). V lost 3 bases to trimming and J lost 3 bases, with 17 bases between them. This CDR3 spans 16 amino acids. Germline assignment: CDR1 SGDLS and CDR2 YYNGEE. The CDR3 here is CASSATGLQGTDTQYF. The CDR3 coding sequence is TGTGCCAGCAGCGCTACAGGGCTCCAAGGGACAGATACGCAGTATTTT.

This clone turned up a few times. J is TRBJ1-2 and V is TRBV27; TRBD1 might be the D (5 bases). Trimming removed 2 bases from V and 4 bases from J, with 11 bases in between. The CDR3 length is 14 residues. CDR1 is MNHEY and CDR2 is SMNVEV in the germline V gene (reference sequence). CDR3 coding DNA: TGTGCCAGCAGTTTACGGACACCTAGCTATGGCTACACCTTC. Translation gives CASSLRTPSYGYTF.

The rearrangement joins TRBV6-1 to TRBJ1-2, with unresolved D. Trimming took off 10 bases at V and 6 bases at J, with 12 bases between the two ends. This CDR3 spans 11 amino acids. CDR1 and CDR2 (germline): MNHNS, SASEGT. CDR3 DNA sequence: TGTGCCACGCGAAGGGAAAATGGCTACACCTTC. Its translation: CATRRENGYTF.

The chain employs TRBV7-2 and TRBJ1-5; weak D call: TRBD1 (6 bases). Germline lookup yields CDR1 SGHTA and CDR2 FQGNSA. The CDR3 runs 17 residues. Between the trimmed V and J ends, which lost 1 base and 0 bases, there was a span of 13 bases. CDR3 loop: CASSLVGGTYSNQPQHF. The CDR3, as DNA: TGTGCCAGCAGCTTAGTAGGGGGGACATATAGCAATCAGCCCCAGCATTTT.